Presented here are 7 T cell receptor beta chains from one specimen sequenced in a study of blood T cell repertoires in COVID-19. Some clones are missing from TCRdb's copy, which holds only in-frame ones; the method was immunoSEQ multiplex PCR. The sample shows hundreds of thousands of clones, under 90% of them seen only once. Sequencing used PBMCs or T cells enriched from blood (not recorded which). Receptors were obtained from a man aged 55 to 69 who had recovered from COVID-19.

The table lists this clone with a count of one. The chain has TRBV4-2 and TRBJ1-1, with D possibly being TRBD1 (6 bases). Germline CDR1 is LGHNA and CDR2 is YNFKEQ. The CDR3 contains 16 residues. V gave up 4 bases and J gave up 3 bases, with 18 bases separating them. The CDR3 DNA is TGTGCCAGCAGCCCCTCGCGGGGGGCCGGGGACACTGAAGCTTTCTTT. Translating gives CASSPSRGAGDTEAFF.

The chain has TRBV13 and TRBJ1-1, with D possibly TRBD1 on 6 matching bases. CDR3 length: 14 residues. Germline-derived CDR1 and CDR2 are PRHDT and FYEKMQ (reference sequence). The V and J ends lost 0 bases and 6 bases respectively, with 11 bases between them. The CDR3 spells CASSLGTRGAEAFF. In DNA form, the CDR3 reads TGTGCCAGCAGCTTAGGGACCAGGGGTGCTGAAGCTTTCTTT.

The CDR3, as DNA: TGTGCCAGCAGCCACTTATCCGGGACAACATATGGGGAGACCCAGTACTTC. Its translation: CASSHLSGTTYGETQYF. The chain uses TRBV3-1 (or the pseudogene TRBV3-2) and TRBJ2-5, with TRBD1 as a possible D gene (6 bases). V gave up 3 bases and J gave up 5 bases, with 22 bases separating them. The CDR3 contains 17 residues. Germline V lookup: CDR1 LGHDT, CDR2 YNNKEL (reference sequence).

The chain employs TRBV7-2 and TRBJ1-1, with D possibly matching TRBD1 (6 bases). V dropped 1 base and J dropped 3 bases, with 15 bases sitting between them. Germline assignment: CDR1 SGHTA and CDR2 FQGNSA. The CDR3 is 16 amino acids. CDR3 sequence: CASSLEATRGYTEAFF. The DNA of the CDR3 is TGTGCCAGCAGCTTAGAGGCCACCAGGGGCTACACTGAAGCTTTCTTT.

This clone appeared a single time. This chain uses TRBV25-1 with TRBJ2-7, with D possibly matching TRBD2 (6 bases). CDR1 is MGHDK, CDR2 SYGVNS, per germline. Trimming left V 1 base short and J 4 bases short, with 14 bases between. This CDR3 spans 15 amino acids. CDR3 DNA: TGTGCCAGCAGTGAATCCGGGGGAGGCACATACGAGCAGTACTTC. Amino acids: CASSESGGGTYEQYF.

This clone was observed a single time. J is TRBJ2-7 and V is TRBV20-1; the D gene is possibly TRBD1 (5 bases). Trimming pared 3 bases from V and 4 bases from J, leaving 19 bases between. Germline lookup yields CDR1 DFQATT and CDR2 SNEGSKA (reference sequence). This CDR3 region has 15 residues. The CDR3 region has the DNA TGCAGTGCTAGTAAGGCGGCAGGGTCCCCTTACGAGCAGTACTTC. This sequence encodes CSASKAAGSPYEQYF.

The chain uses TRBV15 and TRBJ1-2, with D perhaps matching TRBD1 (6 bases). V was trimmed by 3 bases and J by 4 bases, leaving 15 bases between them. The CDR3 covers 15 residues. The germline gives CDR1 LNHNV, CDR2 YYDKDF (reference sequence). This chain's CDR3 is CATSRVNRVLYGYTF. DNA for the CDR3: TGTGCCACCAGCAGGGTCAACAGGGTCCTCTATGGCTACACCTTC.